These 18 T cell receptor beta chains came from one sample sequenced in a study of blood T cell repertoires in COVID-19. The protocol was immunoSEQ multiplex PCR, while the TCRdb copy is restricted to in-frame clones and leaves out a portion. The sample has 90,000 to 110,000 clones, around 80% seen once. What was sequenced was peripheral blood. The receptors were gathered from a woman older than 75 with active or convalescent COVID-19.

This clone appeared once. The V and J genes are TRBV19 and TRBJ2-2; tentative D call: TRBD2 (5 bases). Germline V gene data show CDR1 as LNHDA and CDR2 as SQIVND (reference sequence). The CDR3 covers 14 residues. V gave up 7 bases and J gave up 1 base, with 10 bases separating them. CDR3 nucleotides: TGTGCCAGTAACTTAGCGCTGAACACCGGGGAGCTGTTTTTT. Residues: CASNLALNTGELFF.

The rearrangement joins TRBV28 to TRBJ1-5; 9 bases match TRBD1. Trimming cost V 2 bases and J 2 bases; bases outside gene matches: 1. In germline, CDR1 is MDHEN, CDR2 SYDVKM. This CDR3 has 15 amino acids. The CDR3 region is CASSLRTGGNQPQHF. The DNA of the CDR3 is TGTGCCAGCAGTTTAAGGACAGGGGGCAATCAGCCCCAGCATTTT.

The chain uses TRBV28 and TRBJ2-1; 8 bases fit TRBD1. The length of the CDR3 is 15 residues. The J segment lost 7 bases and the V segment lost 7 bases, leaving 12 bases of the junction unmatched. Germline CDR1 MDHEN, CDR2 SYDVKM. In nucleotides, the CDR3 is TGTGCCAGCACCATTGCCGGGACAGGTAGGAATGAGCAGTTCTTC. This encodes CASTIAGTGRNEQFF.

V gene TRBV6-5 combines with J gene TRBJ1-1, with D perhaps TRBD1 (6 bases). This CDR3 comprises 15 residues. With 6 bases removed from V and 4 bases from J, the gap between germline ends came to 18 bases. Per the germline V gene, CDR1 is MNHEY and CDR2 is SVGAGI. The CDR3 sequence: CASSLNPGASTEAFF. The CDR3 DNA follows: TGTGCCAGCAGCCTAAACCCAGGGGCGAGCACTGAAGCTTTCTTT.

The chain combines TRBV4-2 with TRBJ2-7; D is perhaps TRBD1 (6 bases). CDR1 and CDR2 (germline): LGHNA, YNFKEQ. This CDR3 comprises 15 residues. V gave up 1 base and J gave up 4 bases, with 14 bases separating them. CDR3 sequence reads: CASSQGTERLYEQYF. DNA of the CDR3: TGTGCCAGCAGCCAAGGGACAGAGAGATTATACGAGCAGTACTTC.

CDR3 nucleotide sequence: TGTGCCAGCAGTTTTCATCGGGAGCAGTACTTC. Protein product: CASSFHREQYF. The V and J genes are TRBV12-3 or TRBV12-4 and TRBJ2-7; no definite D call. Trimming took off 3 bases at V and 7 bases at J, with 7 bases between the two ends. This CDR3 contains 11 residues.

This sequence joins TRBV24-1 and TRBJ2-1, with 9 bases that match TRBD2. J gave up 2 bases and V 2 bases, and 12 bases lay outside the gene matches. Germline V lookup: CDR1 KGHDR, CDR2 SFDVKD. CDR3 size: 19 residues. In DNA, the CDR3 is TGTGCCACCAGTGATTCCCTACCCACTAGCGGGCATCCCTACAATGAGCAGTTCTTC. Amino acid sequence: CATSDSLPTSGHPYNEQFF.

This clone came up once. V gene TRBV3-1 (or the pseudogene TRBV3-2) combines with J gene TRBJ2-7; 14 bases are shared with TRBD2. Per the germline V gene, CDR1 is LGHDT and CDR2 is YNNKEL (reference sequence). Trimming removed 4 bases from V and 5 bases from J; junction bases left unmatched: 10. The CDR3 length is 17 residues. DNA for the CDR3: TGTGCCAGCAGCCCCAACCGTGGGACTAGCGGGAGAAACGAGCAGTACTTC. Protein sequence: CASSPNRGTSGRNEQYF.

The chain employs TRBV6-5 and TRBJ1-2; 7 positions agree with TRBD1. This CDR3 region has 15 residues. Germline V CDR1 and CDR2: MNHEY, SVGAGI. V was clipped by 7 bases and J by 5 bases; unmatched bases: 13. CDR3 region: CASTPTRTGRYGYTF. CDR3 DNA sequence: TGTGCCAGCACCCCGACAAGGACAGGAAGGTATGGCTACACCTTC.

The CDR3 reads CASSDRTGFNEQFF. As DNA, the CDR3 is TGTGCCAGCAGTGATAGGACAGGGTTTAATGAGCAGTTCTTC. The chain has TRBV2 and TRBJ2-1, with TRBD1 matching over 8 bases. CDR1 is SNHLY and CDR2 is FYNNEI in the germline V gene. J gave up 7 bases and V 3 bases, and 5 bases lay outside the gene matches. The CDR3 has 14 amino acids.

In this sample, this clone turned up a few times. The J gene is TRBJ2-7, the V gene TRBV7-3; possible D gene TRBD2, 7 bases. The CDR3 spans 13 residues. Trimming pared 5 bases from V and 7 bases from J, leaving 15 bases between. The V gene's germline CDR1 is SGHTA and CDR2 FQGTGA. CDR3: CASSQTGAGEQYF. The CDR3 DNA follows: TGTGCCAGCAGCCAGACAGGAGCGGGAGAGCAGTACTTC. Complete variable domain (other parts from reference TRBV7-3 and TRBJ2-7): GAGVSQTPSNKVTEKGKYVELRCDPISGHTALYWYRQSLGQGPEFLIYFQGTGAADDSGLPNDRFFAVRPEGSVSTLKIQRTERGDSAVYLCASSQTGAGEQYFGPGTRLTVT.

Only one count was recorded for this clone. This chain links TRBV7-6 with TRBJ1-3; D call uncertain. V was cut by 4 bases and J by 0 bases, with 10 bases left in between. CDR3 length: 15 amino acids. Germline V gives CDR1 SGHVS, CDR2 FNYEAQ. CDR3 sequence reads: CASSSTGLSGNTIYF. The CDR3 DNA reads TGTGCCAGCAGCTCAACTGGACTCTCTGGAAACACCATATATTTT.

This clone was seen just once. This chain links TRBV19 with TRBJ2-7; 9 bases match TRBD1. CDR3 length: 14 residues. Germline values: CDR1 LNHDA, CDR2 SQIVND (reference sequence). The J segment lost 7 bases and the V segment lost 1 base, leaving 5 bases of the junction unmatched. For the CDR3, the DNA is TGTGCCAGTAGTATAGCAACAGGGGGCGGAGAGCAGTACTTC. Its protein is CASSIATGGGEQYF.

This clone turned up a few times. The chain recombines TRBV5-5 with TRBJ1-6; TRBD1 might be the D (5 bases). Per germline, CDR1 SGHKS and CDR2 YYEKEE (reference sequence). The length of the CDR3 is 15 residues. The V gene lost 1 base and the J gene lost 8 bases, with 13 bases spanning the gap. In DNA form, the CDR3 reads TGTGCCAGCAGCTTGTCAGGGTCCGACGATTCACCCCTCCACTTT. Protein product: CASSLSGSDDSPLHF. Full variable domain (rest looked up from reference TRBV5-5 and TRBJ1-6): DAGVTQSPTHLIKTRGQQVTLRCSPISGHKSVSWYQQVLGQGPQFIFQYYEKEERGRGNFPDRFSARQFPNYSSELNVNALLLGDSALYLCASSLSGSDDSPLHFGNGTRLTVT.

The rearrangement uses TRBV27 and TRBJ2-2; the match to TRBD1 covers 9 bases. The CDR3 is 15 amino acids. V gave up 6 bases and J gave up 5 bases; unmatched junction bases: 7. Germline values: CDR1 MNHEY, CDR2 SMNVEV (reference sequence). CDR3 sequence (DNA): TGTGCCAGCAGCTGGGGACAGGGAAGAACCGGGGAGCTGTTTTTT. Translated: CASSWGQGRTGELFF.

This sequence joins TRBV6-5 and TRBJ1-2; D might be TRBD1 (5 bases). Trimming stripped 7 bases from V and 4 bases from J, with 13 bases between. CDR3 length equals 13 residues. Germline-derived CDR1 and CDR2 are MNHEY and SVGAGI. The CDR3 region is CASIRGPGYGYTF. The CDR3 nucleotides are TGTGCCAGCATAAGGGGTCCGGGCTATGGCTACACCTTC.

V usage is TRBV28 and J usage is TRBJ1-5, with D hard to call. The CDR3 has 14 amino acids. Trimming removed 5 bases at V and 7 bases at J, with 15 bases between. Germline CDR1 is MDHEN and CDR2 is SYDVKM. The CDR3 spells CASSDVRSRQPQHF. The CDR3 coding sequence is TGTGCCAGCAGTGATGTAAGGAGTAGGCAGCCCCAGCATTTT.

CDR3 sequence: CASSPSGQGDREQYF. The CDR3 region has the DNA TGTGCCAGCTCGCCTTCCGGACAGGGCGACCGGGAGCAGTACTTC. The gene calls are TRBV18 and TRBJ2-7; 8 bases are a match to TRBD1. The junction had 14 bases not matched to a gene; V was cut back by 6 bases and J by 7 bases. CDR1 is KGHSH and CDR2 is LQKENI in the germline V gene. The CDR3 runs 15 residues.